This paragraph reports one T cell receptor (beta chain). Its antigen is unidentified. Primers included in the PCR were 60 Vbeta and 13 Jbeta primers. The method was immunoSEQ multiplex PCR; TCRdb's version includes in-frame clones alone and lacks a portion of them. In the table there are about 270,000 clones, approximately 70% of which are singletons. This sample is drawn from a study of cytomegalovirus exposure and HLA in healthy donors. Study-wide results and caveats: According to the study, 150 to 200 TCR beta chains were cytomegalovirus-associated. Reports showed the classifier diagnosing cytomegalovirus status with high specificity and sensitivity.

J was trimmed by 11 bases and V by 4 bases; bases with no gene match: 18. The V gene's germline CDR1 is SGHRS and CDR2 YFSETQ. The CDR3 extends over 15 amino acids. This TCR came from a female donor in good health and CMV-seronegative. Sequenced: PBMCs. The V gene is TRBV5-1, the J gene TRBJ2-7; 7 bases match TRBD1. In DNA form, the CDR3 reads TGCGCCAGCAGCACAGGGACAGAAGAGAGTAGGCAGGAGTACTTC. Translated: CASSTGTEESRQEYF.